The rows below give T cell receptor beta chains drawn from one sample of a study of blood T cell repertoires in COVID-19. Clones were read by immunoSEQ multiplex PCR, and TCRdb kept only the in-frame ones, dropping some. The table lists 150,000 to 200,000 clones, 80% of them singletons, with approximately 6% in the top ten. The sample taken for sequencing was PBMCs or T cells enriched from blood (not recorded which). The receptors derive from a middle-aged man who had recovered from COVID-19. CDR3s include the opening cysteine and the closing phenylalanine or tryptophan. Fields, in order: D gene, J gene, clone size, V gene, CDR3 DNA, CDR3 protein. A D gene is named only where the DNA matches it firmly. Clone size is shown for a subset of rows, as once, few, many or a class of expanded clone.

d_call: -
j_call: TRBJ2-1
clone_size: -
v_call: TRBV18
cdr3_nt: TGTGCCAGCTCACCACCCCCAGACTACAATGAGCAGTTCTTC
cdr3_aa: CASSPPPDYNEQFF

d_call: TRBD1
j_call: TRBJ2-1
clone_size: -
v_call: TRBV7-3
cdr3_nt: TGTGCCAGCAGCCTCACCGGGACAGGTAACAATGAGCAGTTCTTC
cdr3_aa: CASSLTGTGNNEQFF

d_call: -
j_call: TRBJ2-1
clone_size: -
v_call: TRBV3-1/TRBV3-2
cdr3_nt: TGTGCCAGCAGCAAATCCCTGAGCTCCTACAATGAGCAGTTCTTC
cdr3_aa: CASSKSLSSYNEQFF

d_call: -
j_call: TRBJ2-6
clone_size: once
v_call: TRBV5-1
cdr3_nt: TGCGCCAGCAGCTTGGCAGGGGACACTGGGGCCAACGTCCTGACTTTC
cdr3_aa: CASSLAGDTGANVLTF

d_call: -
j_call: TRBJ1-1
clone_size: -
v_call: TRBV5-4
cdr3_nt: TGTGCCAGCAGCTTGGGTTCGCCAGGGAAGGCTGAAGCTTTCTTT
cdr3_aa: CASSLGSPGKAEAFF

d_call: -
j_call: TRBJ1-2
clone_size: -
v_call: TRBV7-5
cdr3_nt: TGTGTCAGAAGCTTAGGCCCTTCCGGGGGCTATGGCTACACCTTC
cdr3_aa: CVRSLGPSGGYGYTF

d_call: -
j_call: TRBJ1-2
clone_size: -
v_call: TRBV7-9
cdr3_nt: TGTGCCAGCAGCTTAGGGGCGTACGGCTACACCTTC
cdr3_aa: CASSLGAYGYTF

d_call: TRBD2
j_call: TRBJ2-3
clone_size: -
v_call: TRBV24-1
cdr3_nt: TGTGCCACCAAGGCCGGGGGGGCCGCAGATACGCAGTATTTT
cdr3_aa: CATKAGGAADTQYF

d_call: TRBD1
j_call: TRBJ1-4
clone_size: -
v_call: TRBV27
cdr3_nt: TGTGCCAGCAGTTACAGGGGGCGACGTGAAAAACTGTTTTTT
cdr3_aa: CASSYRGRREKLFF

d_call: -
j_call: TRBJ2-3
clone_size: -
v_call: TRBV6-5
cdr3_nt: TGTGCCAGCAGCCTCCGAATGGGGCCCACAGATACGCAGTATTTT
cdr3_aa: CASSLRMGPTDTQYF

d_call: TRBD1
j_call: TRBJ2-6
clone_size: -
v_call: TRBV13
cdr3_nt: TGTGCCAGCAGCTTGGGGACAGGGTTCGGTGGGGCCAACGTCCTGACTTTC
cdr3_aa: CASSLGTGFGGANVLTF

d_call: TRBD1
j_call: TRBJ2-1
clone_size: -
v_call: TRBV27
cdr3_nt: TGTGCCAGCAGTTTAGGGACAGGGAATGAGCAGTTCTTC
cdr3_aa: CASSLGTGNEQFF

d_call: -
j_call: TRBJ1-3
clone_size: -
v_call: TRBV7-3
cdr3_nt: TGTGCCAGCAGCTTAGGGGGCGGGTCTGGAAACACCATATATTTT
cdr3_aa: CASSLGGGSGNTIYF

d_call: -
j_call: TRBJ1-1
clone_size: -
v_call: TRBV6-6
cdr3_nt: TGTGCCAGCAGGACTACTCAGGGAGGGTTGACTGAAGCTTTCTTT
cdr3_aa: CASRTTQGGLTEAFF

d_call: TRBD1
j_call: TRBJ1-2
clone_size: once
v_call: TRBV5-1
cdr3_nt: TGCGCCAGCAGCTCTCAGGGACAGGGGGATGGCTACACCTTC
cdr3_aa: CASSSQGQGDGYTF

d_call: TRBD1
j_call: TRBJ1-2
clone_size: -
v_call: TRBV5-1
cdr3_nt: TGCGCCAGCAGCTTGGATCCAGGGGGCGCGAATGGCTACACCTTC
cdr3_aa: CASSLDPGGANGYTF

d_call: TRBD1
j_call: TRBJ1-5
clone_size: -
v_call: TRBV16
cdr3_nt: TGTGCCAGCAGCCAGAGGACGACAGGGTCTATGGGACAGCCCCAGCATTTT
cdr3_aa: CASSQRTTGSMGQPQHF

d_call: TRBD1
j_call: TRBJ1-1
clone_size: -
v_call: TRBV29-1
cdr3_nt: TGCAGCGTGGAGGGACAGTCCAACACTGAAGCTTTCTTT
cdr3_aa: CSVEGQSNTEAFF

d_call: -
j_call: TRBJ2-5
clone_size: -
v_call: TRBV3-1/TRBV3-2
cdr3_nt: TGTGCCAGCAGCCAGGACTGGAACCAAGAGACCCAGTACTTC
cdr3_aa: CASSQDWNQETQYF

d_call: TRBD1
j_call: TRBJ1-1
clone_size: -
v_call: TRBV5-1
cdr3_nt: TGCGCCAGCAGCTTGGAGTTCCAAACAGGGGGTGGGATGGGGACCACTGAAGCTTTCTTT
cdr3_aa: CASSLEFQTGGGMGTTEAFF

d_call: -
j_call: TRBJ1-5
clone_size: -
v_call: TRBV10-3
cdr3_nt: TGTGCCATCAGTGAGGGGGGCCAAGGACAGCCCCAGCATTTT
cdr3_aa: CAISEGGQGQPQHF

d_call: TRBD2
j_call: TRBJ2-1
clone_size: -
v_call: TRBV7-3
cdr3_nt: TGTGCCAGCAGCCTCGGGCGGGGGGCCTACAATGAGCAGTTCTTC
cdr3_aa: CASSLGRGAYNEQFF

d_call: TRBD1
j_call: TRBJ1-4
clone_size: -
v_call: TRBV4-2
cdr3_nt: TGTGCCAGCAGCCAGGGACAGGGTTATGAAAAACTGTTTTTT
cdr3_aa: CASSQGQGYEKLFF

d_call: TRBD1
j_call: TRBJ1-2
clone_size: -
v_call: TRBV5-5
cdr3_nt: TGTGCCAGCAGCCCGGGACAGGGAGGCTATGGCTACACCTTC
cdr3_aa: CASSPGQGGYGYTF

d_call: -
j_call: TRBJ2-5
clone_size: -
v_call: TRBV6-2/TRBV6-3
cdr3_nt: TGTGCCAGCAGCCTCGGACTTCAAGAGACCCAGTACTTC
cdr3_aa: CASSLGLQETQYF

d_call: TRBD2
j_call: TRBJ2-1
clone_size: -
v_call: TRBV5-8
cdr3_nt: TGTGCCAGCAGCGTGTACGGGGGGATTTACAATGAGCAGTTCTTC
cdr3_aa: CASSVYGGIYNEQFF

d_call: TRBD1
j_call: TRBJ2-7
clone_size: -
v_call: TRBV7-9
cdr3_nt: TGTGCCAGCAGCTCTACCGGGACAGGGGTCTACGAGCAGTACTTC
cdr3_aa: CASSSTGTGVYEQYF

d_call: -
j_call: TRBJ2-3
clone_size: -
v_call: TRBV4-2
cdr3_nt: TGTGCCAGCAGCCAAGATCCCCGTGGCGGGGGCCCTTCTCTTAGCACAGATACGCAGTATTTT
cdr3_aa: CASSQDPRGGGPSLSTDTQYF

d_call: TRBD1
j_call: TRBJ2-2
clone_size: once
v_call: TRBV5-6
cdr3_nt: TGTGCCAGCAGCGGACAGGGGGGCGGCACCGGGGAGCTGTTTTTT
cdr3_aa: CASSGQGGGTGELFF